This TCR beta chain is from a study of T cells in Graves' hyperthyroidism and ophthalmopathy. TCR beta CDR3 regions were amplified from RNA. Using the HTBI primer set, a first-round RT-PCR was run on the TCR CDR3. TCRdb re-called the multiplex PCR reads with MiXCR, one entry per CDR3 protein. The repertoire includes about 610,000 distinct CDR3 sequences, under 15% of them detected once, and about 3.9% sits in the top ten. This clonotype was counted at least ten times. CDR1 is LNHDA and CDR2 is SQIVND in the germline V gene (reference sequence). The length of the CDR3 is 18 residues. V lost 2 bases and J lost 0, with 19 bases in between.

The sample consisted of blood. The chain employs TRBV19 and TRBJ1-1; D is perhaps TRBD1 (5 bases). The receptor was isolated from a woman aged 40 to 50 with Graves' ophthalmopathy. CDR3 bases: TGTGCCAGTAGTATACGGTTCAGGGAAGGGCGCATGAACACTGAAGCTTTCTTT. This encodes CASSIRFREGRMNTEAFF.